Listed below are T cell receptor beta chains from one sample, sequenced in a study of blood T cell repertoires in COVID-19. The method was immunoSEQ multiplex PCR; TCRdb's version includes in-frame clones alone and lacks a portion of them. The profile shows about 140,000 clones, roughly nine tenths of them singletons. The specimen was peripheral blood. The source of these receptors is a human donor with COVID-19, enrolled during active disease. The donor label of this sample is uncertain. CDR3s include the opening cysteine and the closing phenylalanine or tryptophan. The order of the fields is V gene, clone size, J gene, D gene, CDR3 protein, CDR3 DNA. A D gene is named only where the DNA matches it firmly. Clone size is not always given. Where it is, it says once, few, many or a class for expanded clones.

TRBV6-5	-	TRBJ1-1	-	CASSQGMNTEAFF	TGTGCCAGCAGCCAGGGGATGAACACTGAAGCTTTCTTT
TRBV7-9	-	TRBJ1-4	-	CASSLDLEKLFF	TGTGCCAGCAGCTTAGATCTTGAAAAACTGTTTTTT
TRBV15	-	TRBJ1-2	-	CATSRDQGTGGYTF	TGTGCCACCAGCAGAGATCAGGGAACCGGCGGCTACACCTTC
TRBV18	few	TRBJ1-4	-	CASSRQETTNEKLFF	TGTGCCAGCTCAAGACAGGAAACAACTAATGAAAAACTGTTTTTT
TRBV6-5	-	TRBJ1-4	-	CASSTAADNEKLFF	TGTGCCAGCTCCACAGCCGCTGATAATGAAAAACTGTTTTTT
TRBV6-4	-	TRBJ2-7	TRBD1	CASRNRGWGADEQYF	TGTGCCAGCAGAAACAGGGGGTGGGGCGCGGACGAGCAGTACTTC
TRBV5-4	-	TRBJ2-2	-	CASSLMGGGDTGELFF	TGTGCCAGCAGCCTAATGGGGGGTGGTGACACCGGGGAGCTGTTTTTT
TRBV5-1	once	TRBJ2-7	-	CASSLGGEYEQYF	TGCGCCAGCAGCTTAGGGGGGGAATACGAGCAGTACTTC
TRBV18	-	TRBJ1-2	-	CASSPDGQPYGYTF	TGTGCCAGCTCACCGGATGGACAGCCCTATGGCTACACCTTC
TRBV27	-	TRBJ2-3	-	CASKGQGLTTDTQYF	TGTGCCAGCAAGGGCCAGGGGCTAACCACAGATACGCAGTATTTT
TRBV6-5	-	TRBJ1-5	TRBD1	CASSLGQGFNQPQHF	TGTGCCAGCAGCCTAGGACAGGGTTTCAATCAGCCCCAGCATTTT
TRBV5-4	-	TRBJ2-7	TRBD1	CASSKGQGNGEQYF	TGTGCCAGCAGCAAAGGACAGGGGAACGGCGAGCAGTACTTC
TRBV7-9	-	TRBJ1-2	-	CASSYQGLYGYTF	TGTGCCAGCAGCTACCAGGGGTTGTATGGCTACACCTTC
TRBV6-1	-	TRBJ1-2	TRBD1	CASSEATRGQLINYGYTF	TGTGCCAGCAGTGAAGCCACCCGGGGACAGTTGATAAACTATGGCTACACCTTC
TRBV4-1	few	TRBJ2-7	-	CASSQRTGSYEQYF	TGCGCCAGCAGCCAACGGACTGGATCCTACGAGCAGTACTTC
TRBV10-3	-	TRBJ1-2	-	CAITRTEGTYGYTF	TGTGCCATCACCAGGACAGAGGGAACCTATGGCTACACCTTC